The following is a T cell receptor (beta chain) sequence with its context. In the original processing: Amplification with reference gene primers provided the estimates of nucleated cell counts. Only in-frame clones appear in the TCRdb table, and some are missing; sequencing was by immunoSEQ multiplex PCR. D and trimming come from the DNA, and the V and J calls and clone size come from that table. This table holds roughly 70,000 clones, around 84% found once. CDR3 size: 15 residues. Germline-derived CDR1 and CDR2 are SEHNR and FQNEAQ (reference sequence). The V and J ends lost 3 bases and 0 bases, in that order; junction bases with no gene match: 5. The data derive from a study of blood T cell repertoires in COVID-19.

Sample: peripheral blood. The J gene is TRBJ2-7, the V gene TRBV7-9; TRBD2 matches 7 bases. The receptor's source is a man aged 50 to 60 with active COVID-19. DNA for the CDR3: TGTGCCAGCAGCTTTGGGCTAGCGGCCTCCTACGAGCAGTACTTC. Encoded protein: CASSFGLAASYEQYF. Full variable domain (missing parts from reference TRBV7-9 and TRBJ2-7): DTGVSQNPRHKITKRGQNVTFRCDPISEHNRLYWYRQTLGQGPEFLTYFQNEAQLEKSRLLSDRFSAERPKGSFSTLEIQRTEQGDSAMYLCASSFGLAASYEQYFGPGTRLTVT.